The 14 T cell receptor beta chains reported below all come from one sample, sequenced in a study of blood T cell repertoires in COVID-19. TCRdb keeps only in-frame clones here, not all; method: immunoSEQ multiplex PCR. The data hold under 300,000 clones, with less than 90% observed a single time. The sample taken for sequencing was PBMCs or T cells enriched from blood (not recorded which). These receptors were taken from a woman aged 45-60 years who had recovered from COVID-19.

The chain couples TRBV7-2 to TRBJ2-7, with 7 bases matching TRBD2. There are 15 residues in the CDR3. Germline CDR1 reads SGHTA; CDR2 reads FQGNSA. Trimming removed 5 bases from V and 1 base from J; junction bases left unmatched: 8. The CDR3, as DNA: TGTGCCAGCAGCCCACGGACTAGTAGGTCCTACGAGCAGTACTTC. This codes for CASSPRTSRSYEQYF.

Notes on this clone: Other DNA sequences from this sample encode an identical CDR3 as well. The rearrangement links TRBV7-2 to TRBJ1-2; the match to TRBD1 covers 9 bases. J was trimmed by 3 bases and V by 1 base; bases with no gene match: 0. Germline assignment: CDR1 SGHTA and CDR2 FQGNSA. CDR3 length: 14 residues. DNA for the CDR3: TGTGCCAGCAGCTTAGGGACAGGGGACTATGGCTACACCTTC. Translation: CASSLGTGDYGYTF. The full variable domain, with the rest looked up from reference TRBV7-2 and TRBJ1-2, is GAGVSQSPSNKVTEKGKDVELRCDPISGHTALYWYRQSLGQGLEFLIYFQGNSAPDKSGLPSDRFSAERTGGSVSTLTIQRTQQEDSAVYLCASSLGTGDYGYTFGSGTRLTVV.

V gene TRBV27 combines with J gene TRBJ1-5, with a weak D call TRBD1 (6 bases). V dropped 5 bases and J dropped 2 bases, with 22 bases sitting between them. This CDR3 has 18 amino acids. The germline gives CDR1 MNHEY, CDR2 SMNVEV (reference sequence). CDR3 loop: CASSIEGDTKGGNQPQHF. In DNA form, the CDR3 reads TGTGCCAGCAGTATAGAAGGGGACACCAAGGGTGGCAATCAGCCCCAGCATTTT.

The chain couples TRBV4-2 to TRBJ2-5, with TRBD1 identical over 8 bases. This CDR3 is built from 18 residues. Germline values: CDR1 LGHNA, CDR2 YNFKEQ. V trimming: 3 bases; J trimming: 5 bases; junction bases outside the gene matches: 17. Here the CDR3 DNA reads TGTGCCAGCAGCCAGGAAGTAGGGAGGCAGGGGGCTTGGGAGACCCAGTACTTC. Amino acid sequence: CASSQEVGRQGAWETQYF.

The sample holds one count of this clone. The chain has TRBV29-1 and TRBJ1-1, with TRBD1 matching 8 bases. The CDR3 contains 14 residues. The V gene's germline CDR1 is SQVTM and CDR2 ANQGSEA. This CDR3 reads CSSQGAPWNTEAFF. CDR3 nucleotides: TGCAGTTCCCAGGGGGCTCCTTGGAACACTGAAGCTTTCTTT.

This clone came up once. This CDR3 reads CASSLGEEPAQAFF. The CDR3 DNA reads as TGTGCCAGCAGTTTAGGGGAGGAACCGGCCCAAGCTTTCTTT. The chain has TRBV28 and TRBJ1-1, with D uncertain. This CDR3 region has 14 residues. Germline CDR1 is MDHEN and CDR2 is SYDVKM. V shed 2 bases and J shed 9 bases, with 16 bases lying between them.

The V gene is TRBV2, the J gene TRBJ1-5, with 12 bases matching TRBD1. CDR3 size: 17 residues. The germline V gene encodes CDR1 SNHLY and CDR2 FYNNEI. V was clipped by 7 bases and J by 3 bases; unmatched bases: 10. CDR3 amino acids: CASTRDRGQLVNQPQHF. In nucleotides, the CDR3 is TGTGCCAGCACGCGGGACAGGGGGCAACTGGTCAATCAGCCCCAGCATTTT.

The rearrangement links TRBV18 to TRBJ2-7, with 7 bases fitting TRBD2. V trimming: 2 bases; J trimming: 6 bases; junction bases outside the gene matches: 7. The germline gives CDR1 KGHSH, CDR2 LQKENI. This CDR3 region has 14 residues. CDR3 sequence (DNA): TGTGCCAGCTCACCAGGTCTCAGGGAGGGCGAGCAGTACTTC. It specifies CASSPGLREGEQYF.

This chain connects TRBV7-2 to TRBJ1-5; tentative D call: TRBD1 (5 bases). V gave up 1 base and J gave up 2 bases, with 9 bases separating them. Germline values: CDR1 SGHTA, CDR2 FQGNSA. The length of the CDR3 is 15 residues. As DNA, the CDR3 is TGTGCCAGCAGCTTAGGGGGGGTGGGCAATCAGCCCCAGCATTTT. Its protein product is CASSLGGVGNQPQHF. The whole variable domain, remainder taken from reference TRBV7-2 and TRBJ1-5, is GAGVSQSPSNKVTEKGKDVELRCDPISGHTALYWYRQSLGQGLEFLIYFQGNSAPDKSGLPSDRFSAERTGGSVSTLTIQRTQQEDSAVYLCASSLGGVGNQPQHFGDGTRLSIL.

The chain links TRBV7-9 to TRBJ2-1, with a possible D match to TRBD2 (5 bases). The CDR3 totals 14 residues. CDR1 is SEHNR, CDR2 FQNEAQ, per germline (reference sequence). Trimming took 1 base from V and 10 from J, leaving 14 bases between them. CDR3 loop: CASSLGPGLQEQFF. The CDR3 nucleotides read TGTGCCAGCAGCTTAGGACCAGGACTCCAGGAGCAGTTCTTC. Together with reference TRBV7-9 and TRBJ2-1, the CDR3 gives the full variable domain: DTGVSQNPRHKITKRGQNVTFRCDPISEHNRLYWYRQTLGQGPEFLTYFQNEAQLEKSRLLSDRFSAERPKGSFSTLEIQRTEQGDSAMYLCASSLGPGLQEQFFGPGTRLTVL.

The chain has TRBV7-2 and TRBJ2-7; the D gene is possibly TRBD1 (6 bases). Germline-derived CDR1 and CDR2 are SGHTA and FQGNSA. The germline V and J ends were trimmed by 1 base and 9 bases, with 13 bases remaining between them. This CDR3 contains 13 residues. CDR3 protein: CASSLVGADPQYF. The CDR3 nucleotides read TGTGCCAGCAGCTTAGTGGGGGCAGACCCGCAGTACTTC.

The chain employs TRBV3-1 (or the pseudogene TRBV3-2) and TRBJ2-7; 8 nucleotides agree with TRBD2. The J segment lost 0 bases and the V segment lost 1 base, leaving 5 bases of the junction unmatched. This CDR3 contains 16 residues. Per the germline V gene, CDR1 is LGHDT and CDR2 is YNNKEL (reference sequence). CDR3 sequence: CASSQGGTSGSYEQYF. The DNA of the CDR3 is TGTGCCAGCAGCCAAGGGGGAACTAGCGGCTCCTACGAGCAGTACTTC.

The chain uses TRBV27 and TRBJ2-1; no reliable D call. This CDR3 is built from 16 residues. Per germline, CDR1 MNHEY and CDR2 SMNVEV (reference sequence). Trimming stripped 0 bases from V and 7 bases from J, with 16 bases between. Written as DNA, the CDR3 is TGTGCCAGCAGTTTATCGGCCTACAATGGGCGAAATGAGCAGTTCTTC. This translates into CASSLSAYNGRNEQFF.

This clone has only one observation. V is TRBV5-4 and J is TRBJ2-3; 9 positions match TRBD2. J lost 2 bases, V lost 4 bases, and 8 bases had no gene match. The CDR3 spans 16 residues. The V gene's germline CDR1 is SGHNT and CDR2 YYREEE (reference sequence). CDR3: CASSVGRLADTDTQYF. In DNA form, the CDR3 reads TGTGCCAGCAGCGTTGGGAGACTAGCGGACACAGATACGCAGTATTTT.